These T cell receptor beta chains were read from a single sample in a study of CD8 T cells in Susac syndrome. TCRdb re-analysed the immunoSEQ multiplex PCR reads in MiXCR, keeping a single row per CDR3 protein. The sample comprises about 150,000 distinct CDR3 sequences, 85% to 95% of which are singletons, and around 0.21% rests with the top ten. The sequenced material came from CD8+ T cells from PBMCs. These receptors were collected from a human donor with multiple sclerosis. The CDR3 runs from the conserved cysteine through the conserved F or W. A D gene is named only where the DNA matches it firmly. Clone size is stated in some rows and not others, as once, few, many or a class when expanded.

J gene,clone size,V gene,D gene,CDR3 length,CDR3 protein,CDR3 DNA
TRBJ2-2,-,TRBV29-1,-,14,CSVEDAGAAGELFF,TGCAGCGTTGAAGATGCGGGGGCGGCCGGGGAGCTGTTTTTT
TRBJ1-1,-,TRBV20-1,-,12,CSANGGRTEAFF,TGCAGTGCTAACGGGGGCAGAACTGAAGCTTTCTTT
TRBJ2-3,-,TRBV10-3,-,14,CAIGAVDFADTQYF,TGTGCCATCGGAGCGGTAGATTTCGCAGATACGCAGTATTTT
TRBJ2-1,-,TRBV4-2,-,16,CASSQGSSAPVDEQFF,TGTGCCAGCAGCCAAGGAAGCTCGGCCCCGGTCGATGAGCAGTTCTTC
TRBJ2-7,few,TRBV4-2,TRBD2,15,CASSQGTSEAYEQYF,TGTGCCAGCAGCCAAGGGACTAGCGAAGCCTACGAGCAGTACTTC
TRBJ1-1,-,TRBV25-1,TRBD1,12,CASSHGTGGAFF,TGTGCCAGCAGTCATGGGACAGGAGGGGCTTTCTTT
TRBJ1-6,-,TRBV19,-,15,CASSILGDKDSPLHF,TGTGCCAGTAGTATCTTAGGGGACAAGGATTCACCCCTCCACTTT
TRBJ2-7,-,TRBV9,-,13,CASSPRQTYEQYF,TGTGCCAGCAGCCCACGACAAACCTACGAGCAGTACTTC
TRBJ1-2,-,TRBV19,-,16,CASSLLERGGLDGYTF,TGTGCCAGTAGTCTACTGGAACGAGGAGGCTTGGACGGCTACACCTTC
TRBJ1-5,-,TRBV12-3/TRBV12-4,-,13,CASSFSDPQPQHF,TGTGCCAGCAGTTTTAGCGATCCCCAGCCCCAGCATTTT